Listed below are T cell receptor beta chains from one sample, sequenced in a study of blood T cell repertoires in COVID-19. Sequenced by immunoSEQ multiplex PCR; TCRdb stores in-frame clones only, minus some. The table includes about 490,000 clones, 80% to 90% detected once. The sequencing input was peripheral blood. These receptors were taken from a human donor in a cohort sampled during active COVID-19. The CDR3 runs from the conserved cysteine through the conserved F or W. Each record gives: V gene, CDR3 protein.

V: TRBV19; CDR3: CASSIEQDSNQPQHF
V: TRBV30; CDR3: CASSSGFNYGYTF
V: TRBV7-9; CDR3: CASSITGVASPLHF
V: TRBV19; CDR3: CASSIQRRTTGLDMNTEAFF
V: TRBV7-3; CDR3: CASSLSGSGEQYF
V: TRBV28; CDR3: CASSSRTGDEKLFF
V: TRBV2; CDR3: CASSAPGQFSGANVLTF
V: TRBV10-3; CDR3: CAISEFRKQGVPEAFF
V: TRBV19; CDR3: CASSQGAGANVLTF
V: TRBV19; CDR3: CASRSSGQGHQPQHF
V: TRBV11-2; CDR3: CASSLGGQGGAFF
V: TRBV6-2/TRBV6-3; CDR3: CASSRGLAGVLYEQYF
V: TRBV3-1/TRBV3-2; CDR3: CASSLQTTGGISEQYF
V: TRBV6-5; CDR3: CASSPTSVGSSPLHF
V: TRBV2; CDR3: CASIPGQGASTEAFF
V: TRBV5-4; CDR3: CASSLGQGAGGNTIYF
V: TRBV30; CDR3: CAANQGRSNQPQHF
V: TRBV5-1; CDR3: CASSRGQSTNEKLFF
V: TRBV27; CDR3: CASSLSDPRLAGGISHRQFF
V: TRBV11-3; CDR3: CASSFGTGPTETQYF
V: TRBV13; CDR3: CASSFPGTIPTVSSTDTQYF
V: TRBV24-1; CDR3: CATSTSGRMDEQFF
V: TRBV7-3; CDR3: CASSYRGRGGSPLHF
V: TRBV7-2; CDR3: CASSSSGTANTGELFF
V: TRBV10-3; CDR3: CAISEGRTLGATGELFF
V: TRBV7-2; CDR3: CASSVGLHDSYEQYF
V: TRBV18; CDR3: CASSPVLAGRTGELFF
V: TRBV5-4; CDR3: CASSGGVLNTEAFF
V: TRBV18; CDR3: CASSPPGQGQAYEQYF
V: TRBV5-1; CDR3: CASSLARETQYF
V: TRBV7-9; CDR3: CASSPRQVFSYEQYF
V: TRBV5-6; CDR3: CASSHYRQGNQPQHF
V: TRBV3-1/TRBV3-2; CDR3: CASSQVSSGNTIYF
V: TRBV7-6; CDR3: CASSFSYEQYF
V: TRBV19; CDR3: CASSRGLLEAFF
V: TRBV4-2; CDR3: CASSPSLGQGNQPQHF
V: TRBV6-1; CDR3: CASSELRQGANSPLHF
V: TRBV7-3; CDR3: CASSPQWAGEETQYF
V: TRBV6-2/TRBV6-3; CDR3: CASSYAFGREDTQYF
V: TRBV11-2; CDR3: CASSSSPGQGPGANVLTF